This is a list of T cell receptor beta chains from one sample in a study of neurological immune-mediated disorders. TCRdb reanalysed the 5' RACE reads using MiXCR and keeps one entry per CDR3 protein. The data show some 29,000 distinct CDR3 sequences, around 12% seen once. Sample: PBMCs. These receptors all come from a man between 60 and 75 years old in good health. CDR3s include the opening cysteine and the closing phenylalanine or tryptophan. A D gene is named only where the DNA matches it firmly. Clone size appears in some rows only: once, few, many, or a class for an expanded clone.

>-|many|TRBJ2-5|TRBV7-3
TGTGCCAGCAGCCTGCAGCCAGGTCGGGGCCAAGAGACCCAGTACTTC
CASSLQPGRGQETQYF
>-|-|TRBJ1-4|TRBV7-9
TGTGCCAGCAGATTACTGGATGAAAAACTGTTTTTT
CASRLLDEKLFF
>TRBD2|many|TRBJ2-2|TRBV5-1
TGCGCCAGCAGCTTGGAGGGACTAGCTCCCACCGGGGAGCTGTTTTTT
CASSLEGLAPTGELFF
>TRBD2|many|TRBJ2-2|TRBV10-3
TGTGCCATCAGTGGACTAGCGGGAGGTGCCGGGGAGCTGTTTTTT
CAISGLAGGAGELFF
>-|few|TRBJ1-2|TRBV5-6
TGTGCCAGCAGCTTTCTCCCAGATTCCTATGGCTACACCTTC
CASSFLPDSYGYTF
>TRBD1|many|TRBJ1-5|TRBV7-8
TGTGCCAGCAGCCTACGGACAGGGGGCATCGGCAATCAGCCCCAGCATTTT
CASSLRTGGIGNQPQHF
>TRBD2|many|TRBJ2-1|TRBV7-2
TGTGCCAGCAGCTTAGTCCCCACACTAGCGGGAGGAAAAGACAATGAGCAGTTCTTC
CASSLVPTLAGGKDNEQFF
>TRBD2|many|TRBJ2-3|TRBV20-1
TGCAGTGCTAGAGATTCAGGACTAGCGGGTGATACGCAGTATTTT
CSARDSGLAGDTQYF
>TRBD2|many|TRBJ2-1|TRBV5-1
TGCGCCAGCAGCTCCACTACTAGCGGGGGGTCCCGCTACGAGCAGTTCTTC
CASSSTTSGGSRYEQFF
>-|many|TRBJ2-7|TRBV18
TGTGCCAGCTCACCGGATATCAGGTCCTACGAGCAGTACTTC
CASSPDIRSYEQYF
>-|many|TRBJ2-3|TRBV20-1
TGCAGTGCCTATGGATACCAAATAGCAGATACGCAGTATTTT
CSAYGYQIADTQYF
>-|-|TRBJ1-6|TRBV20-1
TGCAGTGCGAAGGATGGGGGACCTGATAATTCACCCCTCCACTTT
CSAKDGGPDNSPLHF